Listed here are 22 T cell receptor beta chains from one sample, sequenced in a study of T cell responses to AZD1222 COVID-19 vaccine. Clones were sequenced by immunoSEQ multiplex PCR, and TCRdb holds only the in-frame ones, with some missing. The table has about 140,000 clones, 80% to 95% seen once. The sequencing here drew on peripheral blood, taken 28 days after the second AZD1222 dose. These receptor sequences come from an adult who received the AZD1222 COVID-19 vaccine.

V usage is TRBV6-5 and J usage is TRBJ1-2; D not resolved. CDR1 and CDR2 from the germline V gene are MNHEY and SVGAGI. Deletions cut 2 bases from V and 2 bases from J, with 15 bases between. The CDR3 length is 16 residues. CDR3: CASSYNEKATNYGYTF. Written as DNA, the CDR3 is TGTGCCAGCAGTTACAACGAAAAAGCGACGAACTATGGCTACACCTTC.

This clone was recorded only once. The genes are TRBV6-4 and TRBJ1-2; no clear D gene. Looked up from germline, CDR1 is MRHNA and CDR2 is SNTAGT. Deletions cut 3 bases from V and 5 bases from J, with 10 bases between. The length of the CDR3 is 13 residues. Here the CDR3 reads CASSEHRPYGYTF. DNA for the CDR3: TGTGCCAGCAGTGAACATAGACCGTATGGCTACACCTTC.

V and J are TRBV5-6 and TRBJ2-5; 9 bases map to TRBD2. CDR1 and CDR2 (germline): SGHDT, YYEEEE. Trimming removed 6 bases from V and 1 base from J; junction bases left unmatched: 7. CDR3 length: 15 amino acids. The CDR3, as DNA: TGTGCCAGCAATACACCAGCGGGGGGCCAAGAGACCCAGTACTTC. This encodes CASNTPAGGQETQYF.

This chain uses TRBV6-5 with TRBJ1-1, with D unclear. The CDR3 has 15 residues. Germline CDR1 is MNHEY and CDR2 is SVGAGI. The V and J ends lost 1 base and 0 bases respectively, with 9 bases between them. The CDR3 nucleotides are TGTGCCAGCAGTTACTTCGCGGGGATGAACACTGAAGCTTTCTTT. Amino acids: CASSYFAGMNTEAFF.

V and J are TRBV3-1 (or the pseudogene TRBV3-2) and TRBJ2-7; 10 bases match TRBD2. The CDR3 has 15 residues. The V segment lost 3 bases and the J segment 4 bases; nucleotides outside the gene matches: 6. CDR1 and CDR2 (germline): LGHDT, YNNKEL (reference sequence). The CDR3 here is CASSHYSGGQYEQYF. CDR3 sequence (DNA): TGTGCCAGCAGCCATTATAGCGGGGGGCAATACGAGCAGTACTTC.

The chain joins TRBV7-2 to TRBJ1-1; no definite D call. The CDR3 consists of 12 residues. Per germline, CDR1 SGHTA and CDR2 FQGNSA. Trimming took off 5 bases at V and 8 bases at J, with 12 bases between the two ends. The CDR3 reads CASSTNLQEAFF. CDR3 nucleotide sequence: TGTGCCAGCAGCACGAACCTCCAAGAAGCTTTCTTT.

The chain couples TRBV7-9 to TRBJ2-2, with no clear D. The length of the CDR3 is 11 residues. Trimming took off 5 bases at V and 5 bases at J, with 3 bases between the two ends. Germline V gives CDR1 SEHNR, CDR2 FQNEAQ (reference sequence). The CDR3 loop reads CASSITGELFF. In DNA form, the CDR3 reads TGTGCCAGCAGCATTACCGGGGAGCTGTTTTTT.

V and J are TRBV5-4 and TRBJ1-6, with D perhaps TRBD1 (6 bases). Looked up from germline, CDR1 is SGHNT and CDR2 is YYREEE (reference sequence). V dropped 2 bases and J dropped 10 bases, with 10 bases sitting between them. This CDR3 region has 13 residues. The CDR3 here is CASSFRGDSPLHF. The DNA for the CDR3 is TGTGCCAGCAGCTTCAGGGGAGACTCACCCCTCCACTTT. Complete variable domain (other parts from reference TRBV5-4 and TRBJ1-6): ETGVTQSPTHLIKTRGQQVTLRCSSQSGHNTVSWYQQALGQGPQFIFQYYREEENGRGNFPPRFSGLQFPNYSSELNVNALELDDSALYLCASSFRGDSPLHFGNGTRLTVT.

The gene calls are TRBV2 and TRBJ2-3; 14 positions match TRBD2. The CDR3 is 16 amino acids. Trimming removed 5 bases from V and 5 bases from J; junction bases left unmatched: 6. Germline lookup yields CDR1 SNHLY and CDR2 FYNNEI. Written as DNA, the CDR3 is TGTGCCAGCAGTCGGGGACTAGCGGGGGCTGGAGATACGCAGTATTTT. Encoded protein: CASSRGLAGAGDTQYF.

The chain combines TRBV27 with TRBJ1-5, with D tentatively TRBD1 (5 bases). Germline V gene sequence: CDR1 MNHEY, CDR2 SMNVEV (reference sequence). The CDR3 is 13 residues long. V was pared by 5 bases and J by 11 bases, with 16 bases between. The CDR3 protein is CASSPGPGSAQHF. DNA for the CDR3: TGTGCCAGCAGTCCGGGGCCTGGGTCAGCCCAGCATTTT.

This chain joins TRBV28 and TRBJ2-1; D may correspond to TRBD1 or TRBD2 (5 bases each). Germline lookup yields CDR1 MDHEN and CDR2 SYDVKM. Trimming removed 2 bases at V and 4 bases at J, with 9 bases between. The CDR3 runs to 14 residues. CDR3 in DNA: TGTGCCAGCAGTTTAAGGGGACCTTACAATGAGCAGTTCTTC. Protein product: CASSLRGPYNEQFF. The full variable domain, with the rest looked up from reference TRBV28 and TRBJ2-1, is DVKVTQSSRYLVKRTGEKVFLECVQDMDHENMFWYRQDPGLGLRLIYFSYDVKMKEKGDIPEGYSVSREKKERFSLILESASTNQTSMYLCASSLRGPYNEQFFGPGTRLTVL.

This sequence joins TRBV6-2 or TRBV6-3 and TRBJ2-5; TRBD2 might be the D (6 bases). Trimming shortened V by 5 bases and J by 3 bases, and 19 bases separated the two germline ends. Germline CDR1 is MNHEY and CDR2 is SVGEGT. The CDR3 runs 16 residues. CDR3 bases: TGTGCCAGCAGTGGACCTCCGGGACTGATAAAAGAGACCCAGTACTTC. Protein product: CASSGPPGLIKETQYF.

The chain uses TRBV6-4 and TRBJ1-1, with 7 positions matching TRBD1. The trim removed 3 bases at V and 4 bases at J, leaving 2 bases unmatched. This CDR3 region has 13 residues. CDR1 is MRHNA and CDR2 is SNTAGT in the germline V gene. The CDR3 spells CASSESGGTEAFF. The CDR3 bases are TGTGCCAGCAGTGAGTCAGGGGGCACTGAAGCTTTCTTT.

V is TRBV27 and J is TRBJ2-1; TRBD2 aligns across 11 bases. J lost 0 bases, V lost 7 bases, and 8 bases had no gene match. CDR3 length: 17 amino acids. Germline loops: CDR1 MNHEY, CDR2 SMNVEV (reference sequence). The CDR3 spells CASILAGGPSSYNEQFF. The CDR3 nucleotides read TGTGCCAGCATCTTAGCGGGGGGGCCCAGCTCCTACAATGAGCAGTTCTTC.

The CDR3 region is CASSLGDRRKGYTF. Here the CDR3 DNA reads TGTGCCAGCAGCTTAGGCGACAGGCGAAAAGGCTACACCTTC. V and J are TRBV11-3 and TRBJ1-2; TRBD1 might be the D (6 bases). The V gene's germline CDR1 is SGHNT and CDR2 YENEEA. CDR3 length: 14 amino acids. V dropped 1 base and J dropped 8 bases, with 14 bases sitting between them.

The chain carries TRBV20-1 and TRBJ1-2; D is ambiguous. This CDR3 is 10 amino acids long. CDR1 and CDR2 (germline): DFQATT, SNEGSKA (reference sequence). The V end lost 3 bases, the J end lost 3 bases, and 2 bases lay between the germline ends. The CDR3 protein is CSARDYGYTF. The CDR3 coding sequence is TGCAGTGCTAGGGACTATGGCTACACCTTC.

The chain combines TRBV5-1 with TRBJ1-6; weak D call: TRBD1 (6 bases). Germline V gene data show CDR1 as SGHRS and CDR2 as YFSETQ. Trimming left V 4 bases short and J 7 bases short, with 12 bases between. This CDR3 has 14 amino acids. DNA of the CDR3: TGCGCCAGCAGCCCCGGACAGTCCAATTCACCCCTCCACTTT. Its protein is CASSPGQSNSPLHF.

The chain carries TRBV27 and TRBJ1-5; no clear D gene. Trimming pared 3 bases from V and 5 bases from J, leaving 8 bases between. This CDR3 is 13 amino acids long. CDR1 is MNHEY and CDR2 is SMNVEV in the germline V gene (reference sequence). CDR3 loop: CASSLQWDQPQHF. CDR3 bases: TGTGCCAGCAGTTTGCAATGGGATCAGCCCCAGCATTTT.

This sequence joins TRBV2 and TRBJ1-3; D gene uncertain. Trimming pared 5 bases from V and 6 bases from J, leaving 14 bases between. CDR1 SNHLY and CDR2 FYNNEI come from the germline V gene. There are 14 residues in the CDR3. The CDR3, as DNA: TGTGCCAGCAGTCTACTCGTCTCGTTAAACACCATATATTTT. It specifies CASSLLVSLNTIYF.

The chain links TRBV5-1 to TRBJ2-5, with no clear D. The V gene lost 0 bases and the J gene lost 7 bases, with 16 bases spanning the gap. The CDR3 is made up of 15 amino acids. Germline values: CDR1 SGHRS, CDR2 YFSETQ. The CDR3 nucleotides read TGCGCCAGCAGCTTGGGAGTGGGGTCGTTGGGGACCCAGTACTTC. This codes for CASSLGVGSLGTQYF.

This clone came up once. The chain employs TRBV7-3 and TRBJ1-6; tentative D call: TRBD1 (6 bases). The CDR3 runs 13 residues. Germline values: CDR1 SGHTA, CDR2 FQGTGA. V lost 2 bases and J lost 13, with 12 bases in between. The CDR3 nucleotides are TGTGCCAGCAGCTTAGTGGGAAGGGGGCCCCTCCACTTT. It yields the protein CASSLVGRGPLHF.

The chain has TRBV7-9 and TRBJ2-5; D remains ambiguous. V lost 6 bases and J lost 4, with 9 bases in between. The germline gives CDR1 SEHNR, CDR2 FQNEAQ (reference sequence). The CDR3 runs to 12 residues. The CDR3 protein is CASSGLLETQYF. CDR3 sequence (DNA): TGTGCCAGCAGTGGGTTATTAGAGACCCAGTACTTC.